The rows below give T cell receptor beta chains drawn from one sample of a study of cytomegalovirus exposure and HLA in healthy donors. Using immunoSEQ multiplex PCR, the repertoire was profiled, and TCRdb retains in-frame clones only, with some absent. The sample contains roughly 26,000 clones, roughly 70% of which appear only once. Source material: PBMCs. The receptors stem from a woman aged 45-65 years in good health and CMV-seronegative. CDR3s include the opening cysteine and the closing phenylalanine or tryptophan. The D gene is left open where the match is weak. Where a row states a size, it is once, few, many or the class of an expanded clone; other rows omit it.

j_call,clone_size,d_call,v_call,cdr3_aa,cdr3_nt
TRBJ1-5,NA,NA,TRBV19,CASSVGAPNQPQHF,TGTGCCAGTAGTGTGGGGGCACCTAATCAGCCCCAGCATTTT
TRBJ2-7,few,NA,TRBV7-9,CASSLERSYEQYF,TGTGCCAGCAGCTTAGAGAGGTCCTACGAGCAGTACTTC
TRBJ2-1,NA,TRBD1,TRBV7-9,CASSLGGTGGNNEQFF,TGTGCCAGCAGCTTAGGTGGGACAGGGGGGAACAATGAGCAGTTCTTC
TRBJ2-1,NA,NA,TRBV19,CASSPQNAEQFF,TGTGCCAGTAGTCCACAAAATGCTGAGCAGTTCTTC
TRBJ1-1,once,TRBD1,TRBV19,CARERGRNTEAFF,TGTGCCAGGGAGAGGGGGCGGAACACTGAAGCTTTCTTT
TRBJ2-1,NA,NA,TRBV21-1,CASSKSSRNEQFF,TGTGCCAGCAGCAAAAGCTCCCGCAATGAGCAGTTCTTC
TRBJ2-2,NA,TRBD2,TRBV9,CASSVALAGTNTGELFF,TGTGCCAGCAGCGTAGCACTAGCGGGTACGAACACCGGGGAGCTGTTTTTT
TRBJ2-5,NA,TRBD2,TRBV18,CASSLLAGGQETQYF,TGTGCCAGCTCTCTCCTAGCGGGGGGTCAAGAGACCCAGTACTTC
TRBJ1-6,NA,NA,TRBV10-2,CASSGAGDSPLHF,TGCGCCAGCAGTGGGGCAGGGGACTCACCCCTCCACTTT
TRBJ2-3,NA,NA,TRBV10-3,CAISSVRSGLTDTQYF,TGTGCCATCAGTTCGGTCCGAAGCGGACTCACAGATACGCAGTATTTT
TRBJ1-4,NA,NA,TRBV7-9,CASSLGGVDEKLFF,TGTGCCAGCAGCTTAGGGGGGGTTGACGAAAAACTGTTTTTT